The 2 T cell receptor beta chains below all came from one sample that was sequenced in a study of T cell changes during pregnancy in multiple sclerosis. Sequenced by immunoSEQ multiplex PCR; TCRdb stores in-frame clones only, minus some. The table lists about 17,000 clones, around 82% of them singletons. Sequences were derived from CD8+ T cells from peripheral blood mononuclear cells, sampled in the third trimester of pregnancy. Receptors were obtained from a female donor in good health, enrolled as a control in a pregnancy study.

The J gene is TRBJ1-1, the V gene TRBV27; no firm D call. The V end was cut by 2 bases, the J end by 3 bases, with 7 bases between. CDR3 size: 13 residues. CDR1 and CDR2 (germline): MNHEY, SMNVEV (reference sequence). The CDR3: CASSLRFDTEAFF. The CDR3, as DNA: TGTGCCAGCAGTTTACGGTTTGACACTGAAGCTTTCTTT.

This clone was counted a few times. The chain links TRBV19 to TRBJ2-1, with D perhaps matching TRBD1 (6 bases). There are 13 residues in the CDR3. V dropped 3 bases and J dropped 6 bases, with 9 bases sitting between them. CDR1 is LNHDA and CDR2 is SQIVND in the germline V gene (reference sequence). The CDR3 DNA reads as TGTGCCAGTAGTATGCTACAGGGCAATGAGCAGTTCTTC. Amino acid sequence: CASSMLQGNEQFF.